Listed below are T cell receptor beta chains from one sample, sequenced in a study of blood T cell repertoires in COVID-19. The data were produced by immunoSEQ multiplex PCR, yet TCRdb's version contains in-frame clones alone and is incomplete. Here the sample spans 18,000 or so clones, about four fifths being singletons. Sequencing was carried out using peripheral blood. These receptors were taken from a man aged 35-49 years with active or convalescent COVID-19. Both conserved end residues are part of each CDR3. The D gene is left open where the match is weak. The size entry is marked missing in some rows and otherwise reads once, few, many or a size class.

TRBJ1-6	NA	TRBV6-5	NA	CASSYSLGPGALHF	TGTGCCAGCAGTTACTCATTGGGCCCAGGGGCCCTCCACTTT
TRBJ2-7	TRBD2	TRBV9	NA	CASSAPTTSGGPQGRYEQYF	TGTGCCAGCAGCGCCCCCACGACTAGCGGGGGCCCCCAGGGCCGCTACGAGCAGTACTTC
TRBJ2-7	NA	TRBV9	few	CASSVEGSDAYEQYF	TGTGCCAGCAGCGTAGAAGGCAGCGATGCCTACGAGCAGTACTTC
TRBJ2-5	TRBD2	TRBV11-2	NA	CASSLETPRGVGTQYF	TGTGCCAGCAGCTTAGAAACGCCGCGGGGGGTGGGGACCCAGTACTTC
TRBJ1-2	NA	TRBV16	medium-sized	CASSQYERGYTF	TGTGCCAGCAGCCAATATGAGCGAGGCTACACCTTC
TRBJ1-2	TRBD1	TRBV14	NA	CASSFTLQGVPGGYTF	TGTGCCAGCAGCTTCACTCTTCAGGGGGTCCCTGGGGGCTACACCTTC
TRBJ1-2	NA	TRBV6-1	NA	CASSDPQGVLGYTF	TGTGCCAGCAGTGATCCTCAAGGGGTGTTGGGCTACACCTTC
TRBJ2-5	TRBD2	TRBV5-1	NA	CASSTNLAGGQETQYF	TGCGCCAGCAGCACTAATCTAGCGGGGGGGCAAGAGACCCAGTACTTC
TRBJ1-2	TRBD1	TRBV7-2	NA	CASSLGAGGGYTF	TGTGCCAGCAGCCTTGGGGCAGGGGGCGGCTACACCTTC
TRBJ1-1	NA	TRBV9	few	CASSPRQGERTEAFF	TGTGCCAGCAGCCCGAGACAAGGGGAACGGACTGAAGCTTTCTTT
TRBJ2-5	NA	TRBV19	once	CASSISSLGQETQYF	TGTGCCAGTAGTATCTCTAGCCTCGGGCAAGAGACCCAGTACTTC
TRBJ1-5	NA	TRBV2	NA	CASSFRGNSNQPQHF	TGTGCCAGCAGTTTCAGGGGAAATAGCAATCAGCCCCAGCATTTT
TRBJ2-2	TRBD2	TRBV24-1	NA	CATSDGLAGGGNTGELFF	TGTGCCACCAGTGACGGACTAGCGGGGGGCGGGAACACCGGGGAGCTGTTTTTT
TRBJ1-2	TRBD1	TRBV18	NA	CASSPGQGNGGYTF	TGTGCCAGCTCACCGGGACAGGGGAATGGCGGCTACACCTTC
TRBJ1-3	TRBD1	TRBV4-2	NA	CASSQVSRDRFTGNTIYF	TGTGCCAGCAGCCAAGTCTCCCGGGACAGGTTTACAGGAAACACCATATATTTT
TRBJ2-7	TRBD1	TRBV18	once	CASSRQGPEQYF	TGTGCCAGCTCAAGACAGGGGCCCGAGCAGTACTTC
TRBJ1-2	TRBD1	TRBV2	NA	CASCDRDWGYTF	TGTGCCAGCTGCGACAGGGACTGGGGCTACACCTTC
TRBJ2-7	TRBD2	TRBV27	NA	CASSLSWERGGSYEQYF	TGTGCCAGCAGTTTATCGTGGGAGCGGGGGGGCTCCTACGAGCAGTACTTC
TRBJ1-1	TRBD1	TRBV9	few	CASSVGFRGRTEAFF	TGTGCCAGCAGCGTAGGCTTCAGGGGGCGCACTGAAGCTTTCTTT
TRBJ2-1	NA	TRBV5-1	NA	CASGQGGRNEQFF	TGCGCCAGCGGGCAGGGAGGTCGCAATGAGCAGTTCTTC
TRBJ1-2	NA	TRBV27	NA	CASSNYRDGYTF	TGTGCCAGCAGTAACTACAGGGACGGCTACACCTTC
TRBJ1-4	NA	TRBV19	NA	CASSTRPGDGATNEKLFF	TGTGCCAGTAGTACACGTCCGGGTGACGGAGCAACTAATGAAAAACTGTTTTTT
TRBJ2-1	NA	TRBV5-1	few	CASSLTMELHNEQFF	TGCGCCAGCAGCTTGACGATGGAACTACACAATGAGCAGTTCTTC
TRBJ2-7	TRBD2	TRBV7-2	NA	CASSKGTSETYEQYF	TGTGCCAGCAGCAAGGGGACTAGCGAGACCTACGAGCAGTACTTC
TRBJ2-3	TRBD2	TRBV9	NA	CASSAGGRESDTQYF	TGTGCCAGCAGCGCCGGGGGGAGGGAGTCAGATACGCAGTATTTT
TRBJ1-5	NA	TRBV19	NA	CASTKGGAAFGNQPQHF	TGTGCCAGTACTAAGGGGGGGGCCGCATTTGGGAATCAGCCCCAGCATTTT
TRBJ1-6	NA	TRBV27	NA	CASRFGQNNSPLHF	TGTGCCAGCAGATTCGGACAGAATAATTCACCCCTCCACTTT
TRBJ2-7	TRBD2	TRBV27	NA	CASTFSGGSGEQYF	TGTGCCAGCACCTTTAGCGGGGGGTCGGGGGAGCAGTACTTC
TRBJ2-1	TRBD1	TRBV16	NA	CASSRPLGGRNEQFF	TGTGCCAGCAGCCGGCCCCTAGGGGGCAGGAATGAGCAGTTCTTC
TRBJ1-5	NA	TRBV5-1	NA	CASSLDGGNQPQHF	TGCGCCAGCAGCTTGGACGGTGGCAATCAGCCCCAGCATTTT
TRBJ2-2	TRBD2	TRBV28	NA	CASSRTSANTGELFF	TGTGCCAGCAGTCGGACTAGCGCGAACACCGGGGAGCTGTTTTTT
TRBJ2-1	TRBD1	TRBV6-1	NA	CASSQSAWDRVFF	TGTGCCAGCAGCCAGTCTGCCTGGGACAGGGTGTTCTTC
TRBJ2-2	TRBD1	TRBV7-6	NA	CASSPPTGWNTGELFF	TGTGCCAGCAGCCCTCCGACAGGGTGGAACACCGGGGAGCTGTTTTTT
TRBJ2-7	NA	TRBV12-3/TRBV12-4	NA	CASSYGRSYEQYF	TGTGCCAGCAGTTATGGCAGGTCCTACGAGCAGTACTTC
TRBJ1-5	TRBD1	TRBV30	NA	CAWSVTGTGPYGSNQPQHF	TGTGCCTGGAGCGTAACCGGGACAGGACCTTATGGGAGCAATCAGCCCCAGCATTTT
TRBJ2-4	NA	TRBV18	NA	CASSRGDGNIQYF	TGTGCCAGCTCACGAGGAGACGGAAACATTCAGTACTTC
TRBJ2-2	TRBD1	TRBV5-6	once	CASSLSVGQVTGELFF	TGTGCCAGCAGCTTGTCTGTCGGACAGGTCACCGGGGAGCTGTTTTTT
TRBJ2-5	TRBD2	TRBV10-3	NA	CAISMTSGEETQYF	TGTGCCATCAGCATGACTAGCGGGGAGGAGACCCAGTACTTC
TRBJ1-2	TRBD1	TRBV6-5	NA	CASSYSPVTGNYGYTF	TGTGCCAGCAGTTACTCCCCCGTGACAGGGAACTATGGCTACACCTTC
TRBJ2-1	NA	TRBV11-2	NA	CASSYEQGYNEQFF	TGTGCCAGCAGCTACGAACAGGGTTACAATGAGCAGTTCTTC
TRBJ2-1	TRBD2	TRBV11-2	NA	CASSLVQSGSGGSFNEQFF	TGTGCCAGCAGCTTAGTTCAGTCTGGGTCGGGGGGGTCTTTCAATGAGCAGTTCTTC
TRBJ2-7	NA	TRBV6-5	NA	CASLPRGSPYEQYF	TGTGCCAGCCTCCCCCGGGGGTCACCCTACGAGCAGTACTTC
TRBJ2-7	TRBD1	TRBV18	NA	CASSPSTGGYEQYF	TGTGCCAGCTCACCGAGCACAGGGGGCTACGAGCAGTACTTC
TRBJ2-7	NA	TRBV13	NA	CASSLGTGLYEQYF	TGTGCCAGCAGCTTAGGGACAGGACTTTACGAGCAGTACTTC
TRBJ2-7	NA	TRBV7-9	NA	CASSLGGQGHEQYF	TGTGCCAGCAGCTTAGGGGGGCAAGGCCACGAGCAGTACTTC
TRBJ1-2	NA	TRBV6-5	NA	CASSYATRYGYTF	TGTGCCAGCAGTTACGCCACCAGATATGGCTACACCTTC
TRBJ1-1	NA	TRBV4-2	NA	CASSHITDEAFF	TGTGCCAGCAGCCATATTACTGATGAAGCTTTCTTT
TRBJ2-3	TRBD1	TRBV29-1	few	CSASEGTGRTDTQYF	TGCAGCGCGAGCGAAGGGACAGGTCGCACAGATACGCAGTATTTT
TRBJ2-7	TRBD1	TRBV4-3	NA	CASSFKTPVSGQGYEQYF	TGCGCCAGCAGCTTTAAAACCCCCGTATCGGGACAGGGGTACGAGCAGTACTTC
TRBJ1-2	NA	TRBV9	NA	CASSLRGRGNYGYTF	TGTGCCAGCAGCTTAAGGGGTCGGGGGAACTATGGCTACACCTTC
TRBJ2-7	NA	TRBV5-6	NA	CASSLLFSSYEQYF	TGTGCCAGCAGCCTTCTTTTCAGCTCCTACGAGCAGTACTTC
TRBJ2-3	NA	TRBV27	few	CASSFRTSTDTQYF	TGTGCCAGCAGTTTCCGTACAAGCACAGATACGCAGTATTTT
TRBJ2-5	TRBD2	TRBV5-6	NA	CASSLRSEAGLETQYF	TGTGCCAGCAGCTTGCGTAGTGAAGCGGGGCTAGAGACCCAGTACTTC
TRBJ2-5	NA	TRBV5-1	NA	CASTGEGEETQYF	TGCGCCAGCACCGGGGAGGGGGAGGAGACCCAGTACTTC
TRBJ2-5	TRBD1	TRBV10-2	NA	CASSDRGQTQYF	TGCGCCAGCAGTGACAGGGGGCAGACCCAGTACTTC
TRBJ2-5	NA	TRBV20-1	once	CSAGSQETQYF	TGCAGTGCCGGGAGTCAAGAGACCCAGTACTTC